This T cell receptor beta chain was identified during a study of cytomegalovirus exposure and HLA in healthy donors (dated by TCRdb to about 2017). Regarding the study in general: According to an earlier analysis of 550 to 750 of the donors, about 179 million T cells yielded over 100 million unique TCR beta sequences and approximately 300 Gb of sequence data. The study profiled the T cell repertoires of some 610 subjects by immunosequencing and related them to cytomegalovirus serostatus. The study aimed to test whether cataloging public T cell receptors could reveal signatures of past pathogen exposure. Donor age, sex, ethnicity and CMV serostatus were compiled alongside the repertoire data. About 300 gigabases of sequencing data and 75 million to 85 million unique TCR sequences made up an early release that covered 500 to 650 HLA-typed donors. The later analysis used no new phenotypic data to find candidate immune exposures, relying instead on TCR beta sequences and their occurrence across donors. A handful of DR-DQ haplotypes were handled as single units for association and clustering because linkage in the cohort was strong. Across approximately 420 genotyped donors of the cohort, an average of about 240,000 unique TCR beta nucleotide sequences per donor were sequenced, and 15% to 20% of those sequences were non-productive. High-throughput TCR immunosequencing, statistical association of individual TCRs with disease status, and machine learning were combined to predict cytomegalovirus infection status. An earlier analysis of about 600 of the donors used high-throughput TCR beta sequencing to judge whether each TCR beta V gene segment behaved as functional or pseudogenic. A later genetic analysis used genome-wide SNP genotypes for about 60% of the 666 donors, treating that subset as a discovery cohort. Typing coverage differed by locus: A, B, C, DRB1 and DQB1 were typed in roughly 629-630 donors, DQA1 in 522, DPA1 in 606, and DPB1 in just under 490. Of the roughly 400 genotyped donors, 65% to 90% were placed in the genetic ancestry cluster associated with self-reported Caucasian donors. Besides the first cohort of 666 subjects, a separate validation cohort made up of 120 different subjects was used. HLA typing included class I and class II loci at four-digit resolution. A later analysis re-analyzed previously published TCR beta repertoires from 666 donors and added high-resolution HLA genotyping to study TCR occurrence patterns. All discovery cohort repertoires had been generated on a single sequencing platform.

Broad study findings and their caveats: For the cohort, immune exposure information was limited to CMV serostatus. Some 15 rarely observed V segments, including chromosome 9 orphons, were excluded from the earlier analysis of just under 600 of the donors because counts were too low. Because some donors lacked HLA typing at each locus, the association tests relied only on the typed subset. While some public TCRs were present in many individuals, most TCR sequences turned up only very rarely across donors. Linkage disequilibrium might explain the correlated functional status among segregating V segments, but an unknown experimental factor could not be excluded. In a later analysis, 16,951 TCR beta sequences were associated with specific HLA alleles at a false discovery rate of 0.05. An earlier analysis of some 590 of the donors showed that most TCR beta V segments appeared in productive rearrangements either about 90% or about 30% of the time, which broadly matched IMGT annotations. The classifier was reported to diagnose cytomegalovirus status with high specificity and sensitivity in both the original cohort and the validation cohort. A cluster of highly shared sequence variants was judged likely to be a technical artifact of the sequencing pipeline. A later analysis found that HLA-associated TCR beta chains were more clonally expanded and had lower generation probabilities than equally common non-associated chains. Because the 87-base-pair reads could not distinguish some IMGT-functional V segments, including TRBV6-2 and TRBV6-3, those segments were excluded. In a later genetic analysis, a missense DCLRE1C variant was associated with V-gene and J-gene trimming of TCR beta chains, and the association was replicated in an independent cohort. Most CMV-associated TCR beta chains appeared to be HLA-restricted in a later analysis, and the HLA associations seemed to be driven largely by CMV exposure. The cohort was sequenced for TCR beta chains only, and without alpha or paired-chain data the features that could be detected were limited. A later analysis found that TCR association rates varied across HLA loci, with DRB1 alleles showing the most associated TCRs and HLA-C alleles the fewest. According to a later genetic analysis, donors in an Asian-associated ancestry cluster had fewer N-insertions in productive TCRs than the approximately 610-donor mean. According to a later analysis, parvovirus B19, influenza, CMV and Epstein-Barr virus appeared linked to several top co-occurrence clusters. A few of the identified cytomegalovirus-associated TCR beta chains were confirmed in vitro to be specific for cytomegalovirus antigens. The presence/absence analyses assumed that sequencing depth was roughly uniform across donors, and that assumption may not be true. In the study, approximately 160 TCR beta chains were listed as associated with cytomegalovirus. The authors suggested that the approach could potentially be generalized to other disease states and immunological phenotypes. Strong co-occurrence of HLA alleles, especially DR and DQ, made assigning TCR associations to individual alleles difficult. A further reported finding was that TCR beta sequences accurately predicted the HLA-A and HLA-B alleles for most subjects in the first cohort.

The CDR3 measures 15 amino acids from cysteine to phenylalanine. Only CDR3 DNA remains: 45 bases, in frame from the first base. For CDR1 and CDR2, the germline V gene lists MGHRA and YSYEKL. At the junction V is shortened by 0 bases and J by 3 bases, with 12 bases in between. The cohort comprised some 730 healthy bone marrow donors. At the time of sampling, all cohort members were nominally healthy, though unrecorded immune exposures were likely present. The donor was CMV seropositive and was included in the group of 250 to 300 seropositive cohort members. Each donor provided a peripheral blood sample, and peripheral blood mononuclear cells were used for TCR beta sequencing. Genomic DNA extraction from the blood cell samples was performed with the Qiagen DNeasy Blood Extraction Kit. The library was made by the immunoSEQ multiplex PCR assay. For the multiplex PCR, a mixture combining 60 forward primers for TCR Vbeta segments and 13 reverse primers for TCR Jbeta segments was used. Amplification of the CDR3 region of rearranged TCR beta genes was performed with a multiplex PCR assay on genomic DNA. The Illumina HiSeq System was used to sequence the amplified TCR beta libraries as 87-base-pair reads. Per the authors' processing: Across the 640 or so repertoires, a later analysis counted tens of millions of unique TCR beta chains, around 11 million of which were shared by at least two donors. Raw reads were error-corrected and collapsed into unique sequences with a nearest-neighbor algorithm that merged closely related sequences to remove PCR and sequencing errors. CDR3 sequences were aligned to IMGT reference sequences to assign V, D and J gene segments. For a sequence to be retained, a match of at least six nucleotides was required to both a V gene segment and a J gene segment. Rearrangements were called productive when the CDR3 lacked stop codons and stayed in frame with V and J; all others were non-productive. Following IMGT convention, CDR3 was defined as the stretch from the second conserved V-encoded cysteine up to the conserved J-encoded phenylalanine. Sequences without an unambiguous match to a single V gene segment were excluded from the earlier analysis of almost 600 of the donors. An earlier analysis of several hundred of the donors called V segments functional above 56.7% productive rearrangements and segregating when the between-donor standard deviation exceeded 5%. To diagnose cytomegalovirus status from the catalog of TCR beta chain sequences, a statistical classification framework was built. In a later analysis, V and J genes were assigned by comparing TCR nucleotide sequences against IMGT/GENE-DB human TR gene sequences. Using the TCRdist pipeline, a later analysis assigned CDR3 sequences along with most-parsimonious VDJ recombination scenarios. In a later analysis, every TCR beta chain was defined by the combination of its CDR3 amino acid sequence and its V-gene family, and reads without a unique V-gene family were dropped. As a way to deal with suspected cross-contamination and a sequencing artifact, a later analysis dropped nearly 600 nucleotide sequences that were highly shared and had low generation probability. A later analysis calculated a clonal expansion index for each public chain from normalized within-repertoire ranks of inferred template counts. In a later analysis, generation probabilities were computed using a VDJ recombination model fitted to out-of-frame rearrangements, and the results were checked against IGoR. A later analysis scored TCR-TCR, TCR-HLA and TCR-CMV co-occurrence with hypergeometric tests, applying a repertoire-size bias correction to TCR pairs. False discovery rates were estimated in a later analysis by permuting HLA or CMV assignments 20 times. In a later analysis, co-occurring TCRs were grouped using DBSCAN, with TCRdist sequence similarity added in when clustering inside HLA-allele-positive subsets. For co-occurrence clustering, repertoires with fewer than 30,000 or more than 120,000 public chains were excluded, along with roughly five repertoires with anomalous nucleotide sharing. In TCRdb, the immuneACCESS table is reduced to in-frame sequences with V and J assigned. These tables do not hold every clone; where another copy was compared, an unresolved V gene accounts for under half, and the others remain unexplained. Clone size and the V and J calls come from that table; the DNA yielded D and trimming. The table for this sample lists tens of thousands of clones; roughly 60% of them were counted only once. The ten top clones hold around 6% of the sample.

With regard to this clone: No antigen is known for it. No base quality values were provided; no much bigger clone lies one nucleotide off.

The chain uses TRBV4-1 and TRBJ2-7; a tentative D match to TRBD2 spans 5 bases. What was sequenced was PBMCs. This sequence originates from a man aged 25 to 40 in good health and CMV-seropositive. The CDR3: CASSQEPGFIYEQYF. The DNA is as follows: TGCGCCAGCAGCCAAGAGCCGGGATTTATCTACGAGCAGTACTTC.